This T cell receptor beta chain was recovered during a study of response to subunit inactivated influenza vaccine. The sample holds a few counts of this clonotype. TCRdb passed the RT-PCR reads through MiXCR, listing each CDR3 protein once. Among about 780,000 distinct CDR3 sequences listed, about 18% were seen once. This CDR3 comprises 15 residues. Germline loops: CDR1 DFQATT, CDR2 SNEGSKA (reference sequence). V gave up 7 bases and J gave up 1 base; unmatched junction bases: 9. This rearrangement joins TRBV20-1 to TRBJ1-5; TRBD1 matches at 8 bases. This sequence was found in a man aged 45 to 65 who received an inactivated influenza vaccine. This material consisted of PBMCs from blood, taken approximately 5 days after vaccination. CDR3 region: CSVTDRGRSNQPQHF. CDR3 sequence (DNA): TGCAGTGTTACTGACAGGGGAAGAAGCAATCAGCCCCAGCATTTT.